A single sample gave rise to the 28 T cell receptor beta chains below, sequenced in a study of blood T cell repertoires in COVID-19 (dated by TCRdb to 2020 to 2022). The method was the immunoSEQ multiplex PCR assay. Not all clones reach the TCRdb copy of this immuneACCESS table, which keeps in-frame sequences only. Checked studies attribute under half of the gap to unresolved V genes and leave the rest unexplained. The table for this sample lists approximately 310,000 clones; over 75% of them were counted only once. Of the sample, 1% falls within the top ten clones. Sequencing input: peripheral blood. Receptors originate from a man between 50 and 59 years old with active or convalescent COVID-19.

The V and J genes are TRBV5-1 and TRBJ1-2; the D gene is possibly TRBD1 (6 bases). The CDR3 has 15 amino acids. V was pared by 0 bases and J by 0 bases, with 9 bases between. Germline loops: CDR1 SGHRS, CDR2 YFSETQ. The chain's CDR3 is CASSLAQGPNYGYTF. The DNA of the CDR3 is TGCGCCAGCAGCTTGGCCCAGGGGCCTAACTATGGCTACACCTTC.

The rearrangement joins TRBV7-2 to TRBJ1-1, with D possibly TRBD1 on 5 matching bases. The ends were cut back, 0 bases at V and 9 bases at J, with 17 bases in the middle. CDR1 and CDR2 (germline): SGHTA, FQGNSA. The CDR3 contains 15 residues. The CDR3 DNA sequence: TGTGCCAGCAGCTTAGCGAGTTCGTGGGGCGCGAAAGCTTTCTTT. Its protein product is CASSLASSWGAKAFF.

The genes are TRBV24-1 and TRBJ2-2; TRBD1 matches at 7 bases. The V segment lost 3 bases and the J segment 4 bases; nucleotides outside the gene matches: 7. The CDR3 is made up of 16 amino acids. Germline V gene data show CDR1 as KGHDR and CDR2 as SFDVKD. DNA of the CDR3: TGTGCCACCAGTGATAGGGGGACAGTACCCACCGGGGAGCTGTTTTTT. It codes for CATSDRGTVPTGELFF.

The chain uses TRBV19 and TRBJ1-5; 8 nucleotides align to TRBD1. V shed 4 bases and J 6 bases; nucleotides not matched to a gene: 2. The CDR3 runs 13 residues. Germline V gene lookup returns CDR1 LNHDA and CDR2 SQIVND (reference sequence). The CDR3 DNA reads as TGTGCCAGTAGTAAGGACAGGGCTCAGCCCCAGCATTTT. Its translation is CASSKDRAQPQHF.

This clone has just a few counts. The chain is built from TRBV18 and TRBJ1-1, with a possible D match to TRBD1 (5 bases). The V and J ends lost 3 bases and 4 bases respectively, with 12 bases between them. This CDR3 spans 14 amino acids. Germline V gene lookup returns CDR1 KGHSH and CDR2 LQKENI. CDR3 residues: CASSPDQGGTEAFF. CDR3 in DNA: TGTGCCAGCTCACCCGATCAGGGCGGCACTGAAGCTTTCTTT.

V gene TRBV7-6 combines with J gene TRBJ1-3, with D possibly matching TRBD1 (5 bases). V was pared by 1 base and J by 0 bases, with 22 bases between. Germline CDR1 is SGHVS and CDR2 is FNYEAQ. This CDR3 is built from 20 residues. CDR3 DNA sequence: TGTGCCAGCAGCTTAGAGCCCCTGATTAACAGGCGGTACTCTGGAAACACCATATATTTT. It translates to CASSLEPLINRRYSGNTIYF.

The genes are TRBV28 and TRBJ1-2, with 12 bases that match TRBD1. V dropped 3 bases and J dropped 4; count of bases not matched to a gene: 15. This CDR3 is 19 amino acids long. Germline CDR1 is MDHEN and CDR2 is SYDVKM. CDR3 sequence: CASSLPVGDRGRTGYGYTF. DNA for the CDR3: TGTGCCAGCAGTTTGCCCGTCGGGGACAGGGGGCGTACAGGCTATGGCTACACCTTC.

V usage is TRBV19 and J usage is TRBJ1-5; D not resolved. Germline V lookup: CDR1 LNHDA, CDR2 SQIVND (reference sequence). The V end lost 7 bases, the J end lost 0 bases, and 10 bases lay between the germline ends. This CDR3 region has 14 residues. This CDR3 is CASTVVLSNQPQHF. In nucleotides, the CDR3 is TGTGCCAGTACGGTAGTACTTAGCAATCAGCCCCAGCATTTT.

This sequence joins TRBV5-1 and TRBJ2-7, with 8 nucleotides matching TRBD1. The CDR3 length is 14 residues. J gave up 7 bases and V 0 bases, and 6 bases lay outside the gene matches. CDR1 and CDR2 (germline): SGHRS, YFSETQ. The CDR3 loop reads CASSLEGRGREQYF. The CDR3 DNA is TGCGCCAGCAGCTTGGAGGGCAGGGGGCGAGAGCAGTACTTC.

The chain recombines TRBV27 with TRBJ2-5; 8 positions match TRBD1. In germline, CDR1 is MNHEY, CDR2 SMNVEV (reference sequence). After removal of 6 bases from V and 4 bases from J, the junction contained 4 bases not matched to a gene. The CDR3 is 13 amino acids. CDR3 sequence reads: CASRRTGIETQYF. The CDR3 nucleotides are TGTGCCAGCAGACGGACAGGGATAGAGACCCAGTACTTC.

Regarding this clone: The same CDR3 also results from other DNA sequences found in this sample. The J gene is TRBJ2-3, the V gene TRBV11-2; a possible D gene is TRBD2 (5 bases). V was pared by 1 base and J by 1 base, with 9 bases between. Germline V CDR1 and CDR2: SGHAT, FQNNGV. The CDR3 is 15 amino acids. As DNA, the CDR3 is TGTGCCAGCAGCTTAGCGGGGTTTGGCACAGATACGCAGTATTTT. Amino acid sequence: CASSLAGFGTDTQYF.

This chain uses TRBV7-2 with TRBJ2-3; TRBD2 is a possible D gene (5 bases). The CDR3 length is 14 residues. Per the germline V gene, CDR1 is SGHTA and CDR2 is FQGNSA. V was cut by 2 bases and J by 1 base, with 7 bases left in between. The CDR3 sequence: CASSLNSGTDTQYF. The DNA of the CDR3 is TGTGCCAGCAGCTTAAATAGCGGCACAGATACGCAGTATTTT.

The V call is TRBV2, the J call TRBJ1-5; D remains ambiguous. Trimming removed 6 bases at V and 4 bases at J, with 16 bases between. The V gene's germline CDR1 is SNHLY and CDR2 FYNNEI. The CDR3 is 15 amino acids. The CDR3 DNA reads TGTGCCAGCAGGGGAGGTCAGTTCCTTAATCAGCCCCAGCATTTT. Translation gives CASRGGQFLNQPQHF.

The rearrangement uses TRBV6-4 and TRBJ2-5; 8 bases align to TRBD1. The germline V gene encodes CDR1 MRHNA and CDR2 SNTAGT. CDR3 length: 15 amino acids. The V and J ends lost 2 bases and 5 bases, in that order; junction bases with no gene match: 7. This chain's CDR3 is CASSDAGGCRETQYF. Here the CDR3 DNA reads TGTGCCAGCAGTGACGCAGGGGGCTGTAGGGAGACCCAGTACTTC.

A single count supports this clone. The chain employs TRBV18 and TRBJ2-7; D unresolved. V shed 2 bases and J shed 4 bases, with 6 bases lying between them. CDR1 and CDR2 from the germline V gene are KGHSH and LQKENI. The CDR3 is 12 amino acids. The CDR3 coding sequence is TGTGCCAGCTCACCATCAGTTTACGAGCAGTACTTC. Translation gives CASSPSVYEQYF.

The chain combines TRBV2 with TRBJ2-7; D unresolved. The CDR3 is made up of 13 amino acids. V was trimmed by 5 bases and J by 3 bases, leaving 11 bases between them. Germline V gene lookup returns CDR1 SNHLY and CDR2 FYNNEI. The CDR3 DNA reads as TGTGCCAGCAGTACCCGTGGCCTCTACGAGCAGTACTTC. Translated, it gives CASSTRGLYEQYF.

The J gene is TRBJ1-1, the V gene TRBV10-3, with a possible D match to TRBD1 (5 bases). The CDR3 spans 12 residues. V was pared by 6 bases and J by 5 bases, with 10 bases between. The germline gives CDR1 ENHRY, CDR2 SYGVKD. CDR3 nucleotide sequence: TGTGCCATCAGCAGGGATGGTACTGAAGCTTTCTTT. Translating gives CAISRDGTEAFF.

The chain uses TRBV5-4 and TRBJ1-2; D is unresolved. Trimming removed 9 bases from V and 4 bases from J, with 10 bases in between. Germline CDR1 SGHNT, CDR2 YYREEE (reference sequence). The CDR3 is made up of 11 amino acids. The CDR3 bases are TGTGCCACACCAGCGGGCTATGGCTACACCTTC. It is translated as CATPAGYGYTF.

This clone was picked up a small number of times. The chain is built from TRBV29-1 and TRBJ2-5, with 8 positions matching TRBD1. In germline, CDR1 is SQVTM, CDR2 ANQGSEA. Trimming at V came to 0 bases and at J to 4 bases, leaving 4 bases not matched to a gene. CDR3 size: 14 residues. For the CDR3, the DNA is TGCAGCGTTGAAGATCGACAGGGGCGAGAGACCCAGTACTTC. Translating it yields CSVEDRQGRETQYF.

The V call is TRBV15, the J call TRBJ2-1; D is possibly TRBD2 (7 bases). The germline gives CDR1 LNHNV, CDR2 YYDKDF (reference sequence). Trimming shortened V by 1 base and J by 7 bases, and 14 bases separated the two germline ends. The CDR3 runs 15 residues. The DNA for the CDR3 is TGTGCCACCAGCAGAGCCGGGGGGCCCTGGAATGAGCAGTTCTTC. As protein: CATSRAGGPWNEQFF.

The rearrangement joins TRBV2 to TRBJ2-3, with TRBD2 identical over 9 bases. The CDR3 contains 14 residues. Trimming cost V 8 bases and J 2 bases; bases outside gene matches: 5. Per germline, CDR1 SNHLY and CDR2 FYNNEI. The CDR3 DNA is TGTGCCAGCGTAGCGGGAGAGCACACAGATACGCAGTATTTT. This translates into CASVAGEHTDTQYF.

CDR3 sequence: CASSLIGGRLYNEQFF. Written as DNA, the CDR3 is TGTGCCAGCAGTTTAATCGGCGGGAGGTTGTACAATGAGCAGTTCTTC. The rearrangement joins TRBV27 to TRBJ2-1; the match to TRBD2 covers 8 bases. V was pared by 2 bases and J by 4 bases, with 7 bases of the junction left unmatched. Germline assignment: CDR1 MNHEY and CDR2 SMNVEV (reference sequence). This CDR3 is built from 16 residues.

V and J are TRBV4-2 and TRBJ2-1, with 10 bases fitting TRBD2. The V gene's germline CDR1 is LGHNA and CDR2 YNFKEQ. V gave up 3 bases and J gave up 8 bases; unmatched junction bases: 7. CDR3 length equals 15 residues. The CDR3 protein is CASSQGLATFHEQFF. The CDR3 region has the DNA TGTGCCAGCAGCCAGGGACTAGCGACGTTCCATGAGCAGTTCTTC.

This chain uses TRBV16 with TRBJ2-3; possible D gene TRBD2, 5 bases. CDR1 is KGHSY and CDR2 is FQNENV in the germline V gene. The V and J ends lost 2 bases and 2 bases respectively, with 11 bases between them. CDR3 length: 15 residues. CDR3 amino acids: CASSQMRVATDTQYF. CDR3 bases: TGTGCCAGCAGCCAAATGAGGGTTGCCACAGATACGCAGTATTTT.

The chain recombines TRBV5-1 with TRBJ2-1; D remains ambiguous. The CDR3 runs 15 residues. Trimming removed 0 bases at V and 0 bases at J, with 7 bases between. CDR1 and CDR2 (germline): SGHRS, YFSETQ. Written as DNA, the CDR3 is TGCGCCAGCAGCTTGGTCGCAGGCTCCTACAATGAGCAGTTCTTC. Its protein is CASSLVAGSYNEQFF.

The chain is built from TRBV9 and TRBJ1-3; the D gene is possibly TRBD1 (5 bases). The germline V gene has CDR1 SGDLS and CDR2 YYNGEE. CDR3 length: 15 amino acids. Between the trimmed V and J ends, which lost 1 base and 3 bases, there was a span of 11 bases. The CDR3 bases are TGTGCCAGCAGCGTAAAGGGGTATGGTGGAAACACCATATATTTT. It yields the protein CASSVKGYGGNTIYF.

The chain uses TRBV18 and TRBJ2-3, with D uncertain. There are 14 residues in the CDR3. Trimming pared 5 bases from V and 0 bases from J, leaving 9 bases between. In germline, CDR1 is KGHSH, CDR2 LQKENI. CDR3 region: CASSMAGSTDTQYF. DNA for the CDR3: TGTGCCAGCTCAATGGCCGGGAGCACAGATACGCAGTATTTT.

The CDR3 nucleotides read TGTGCCAGCAGTGAGTTGGAGGGAGGGAACACCGGGGAGCTGTTTTTT. Protein product: CASSELEGGNTGELFF. V and J are TRBV6-1 and TRBJ2-2, with D maybe TRBD2 (6 bases). Germline V CDR1 and CDR2: MNHNS, SASEGT. The CDR3 runs to 16 residues. V dropped 3 bases and J dropped 1 base, with 12 bases sitting between them.